Presented here are 9 T cell receptor beta chains from one specimen sequenced in a study of cytomegalovirus exposure and HLA in healthy donors. This PCR relied on a set of 60 Vbeta primers and 13 Jbeta primers. The table came from immunoSEQ multiplex PCR; TCRdb's copy has only in-frame clones and leaves some out. The repertoire has roughly 120,000 clones, roughly 74% of them found once; the top ten carry around 4%. The sequenced sample consisted of PBMCs. The source is a man in his forties in good health and CMV-seronegative.

The chain uses TRBV5-1 and TRBJ1-5; unclear D gene. Germline lookup yields CDR1 SGHRS and CDR2 YFSETQ. This CDR3 spans 15 amino acids. Trimming pared 0 bases from V and 2 bases from J, leaving 9 bases between. The CDR3 protein is CASSLAGFGNQPQHF. CDR3 in DNA: TGCGCCAGCAGCTTGGCGGGATTTGGCAATCAGCCCCAGCATTTT.

This clone occurred a few times. The chain uses TRBV6-4 and TRBJ1-5; a possible D gene is TRBD1 (5 bases). The V and J ends lost 6 bases and 5 bases respectively, with 17 bases between them. The CDR3 contains 15 residues. Per the germline V gene, CDR1 is MRHNA and CDR2 is SNTAGT. As DNA, the CDR3 is TGTGCCAGCAGCGTAACGGGGGATCCGGATCAGCCCCAGCATTTT. It codes for CASSVTGDPDQPQHF.

The chain links TRBV4-3 to TRBJ2-1; TRBD2 is a possible D gene (7 bases). V was trimmed by 2 bases and J by 8 bases, leaving 19 bases between them. Germline loops: CDR1 LGHNA, CDR2 YSLEER. CDR3 size: 16 residues. The CDR3 is CASSQRWGGTLDEQFF. In nucleotides, the CDR3 is TGCGCCAGCAGCCAAAGATGGGGGGGCACATTAGATGAGCAGTTCTTC.

The CDR3 loop is CASSLGAEGSPLHF. The CDR3 coding sequence is TGTGCCAGCAGCTTAGGGGCCGAGGGTTCACCCCTCCACTTT. This chain uses TRBV7-9 with TRBJ1-6; D ambiguous. Trimming left V 1 base short and J 9 bases short, with 10 bases between. CDR3 size: 14 residues. Per the germline V gene, CDR1 is SEHNR and CDR2 is FQNEAQ (reference sequence).

The chain carries TRBV2 and TRBJ2-7; D remains ambiguous. This CDR3 comprises 13 residues. Trimming removed 4 bases at V and 1 base at J, with 8 bases between. The germline V gene has CDR1 SNHLY and CDR2 FYNNEI. Here the CDR3 DNA reads TGTGCCAGCAGTGTTCGACTTTCCTACGAGCAGTACTTC. Protein product: CASSVRLSYEQYF.

This clone was recorded once. V and J are TRBV6-5 and TRBJ1-2; D not resolved. Germline V gives CDR1 MNHEY, CDR2 SVGAGI. CDR3 length equals 16 residues. Trimming removed 1 base at V and 2 bases at J, with 14 bases between. The CDR3 nucleotides are TGTGCCAGCAGTTACTACCGAGGAAGAGAAAACTATGGCTACACCTTC. Encoded protein: CASSYYRGRENYGYTF.

The chain has TRBV4-2 and TRBJ1-3; D uncertain. This CDR3 has 18 amino acids. CDR1 LGHNA and CDR2 YNFKEQ come from the germline V gene. Trimming shortened V by 0 bases and J by 0 bases, and 15 bases separated the two germline ends. The CDR3 spells CASSQDMLVRNSGNTIYF. The CDR3 bases are TGTGCCAGCAGCCAAGATATGCTGGTGAGAAACTCTGGAAACACCATATATTTT.

This rearrangement joins TRBV7-2 to TRBJ2-3, with a possible D match to TRBD2 (5 bases). Germline CDR1 is SGHTA and CDR2 is FQGNSA. The CDR3 contains 13 residues. V was clipped by 3 bases and J by 4 bases, with 8 bases between them. The CDR3 loop is CASSFPGSDTQYF. The CDR3 DNA is TGTGCCAGCAGCTTTCCGGGATCAGATACGCAGTATTTT.

This clone was seen a few times. J is TRBJ2-5 and V is TRBV11-3; the D gene is possibly TRBD2 (6 bases). Between the trimmed V and J ends, which lost 5 bases and 3 bases, there was a span of 13 bases. The germline gives CDR1 SGHNT, CDR2 YENEEA. This CDR3 spans 14 amino acids. DNA for the CDR3: TGTGCCAGCAGCCTTGGGACTGGAAAAGAGACCCAGTACTTC. This gives the protein CASSLGTGKETQYF.